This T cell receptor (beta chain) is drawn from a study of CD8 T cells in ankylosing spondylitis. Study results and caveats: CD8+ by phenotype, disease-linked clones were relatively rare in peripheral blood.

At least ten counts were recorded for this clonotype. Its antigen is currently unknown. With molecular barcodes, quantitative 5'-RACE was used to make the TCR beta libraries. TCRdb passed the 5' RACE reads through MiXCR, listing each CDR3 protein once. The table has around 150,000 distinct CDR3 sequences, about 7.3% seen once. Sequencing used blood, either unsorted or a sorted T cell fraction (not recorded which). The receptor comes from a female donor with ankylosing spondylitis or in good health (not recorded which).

CDR3 nucleotides: TGTGCCAGCAGTTACTCGATAAGAGCCTCTGGGGCCAACGTCCTGACTTTC. This gives the protein CASSYSIRASGANVLTF. The V call is TRBV6-5, the J call TRBJ2-6, with D unresolved. The germline V gene has CDR1 MNHEY and CDR2 SVGAGI. V was cut by 0 bases and J by 0 bases, with 9 bases left in between. This CDR3 contains 17 residues.